The rows below give T cell receptor beta chains drawn from one sample of a study of CD8+ T cells in alopecia areata. TCRdb's copy holds only in-frame clones and misses some; the assay was immunoSEQ multiplex PCR. The table shows about 140,000 clones, with about 60% occurring only once. Sequencing was performed on CD4+ T cells sorted from blood, taken at week 0. These receptors came from a human donor with alopecia areata. The CDR3 runs from the conserved cysteine through the conserved F or W. The D gene is left open where the match is weak. Clone sizes are given selectively: once, few, many, or a class where the clone is expanded.

J gene,V gene,clone size,D gene,CDR3 DNA,CDR3 protein
TRBJ2-7,TRBV5-1,NA,TRBD2,TGCGCCAGCAGCCCGGGACTAGCGGACTCCTACGAGCAGTACTTC,CASSPGLADSYEQYF
TRBJ1-5,TRBV6-1,NA,NA,TGTGCCAGCAGCGGGGACGAAGGTCAGCCCCAGCATTTT,CASSGDEGQPQHF
TRBJ2-2,TRBV11-2,NA,NA,TGTGCCAGCAGCTTAGTCCTGAATCGGGGGGAGCTGTTTTTT,CASSLVLNRGELFF
TRBJ1-2,TRBV6-5,NA,NA,TGTGCCAGCACCCCAGCGGCCATAAACTATGGCTACACCTTC,CASTPAAINYGYTF
TRBJ1-2,TRBV30,NA,TRBD1,TGTGCCTGGATCAGCCCCAGGGGGTATGGCTACACCTTC,CAWISPRGYGYTF
TRBJ2-2,TRBV7-7,NA,NA,TGTGCTAGCAGCTTATCTAACACCGGGGAGCTGTTTTTT,CASSLSNTGELFF
TRBJ2-7,TRBV29-1,NA,TRBD2,TGCAGCGTTCGCGAGGGCGGGGGCTACGAGCAGTACTTC,CSVREGGGYEQYF
TRBJ1-6,TRBV4-1,NA,NA,TGCGCCAGCAGCCAAGAAGTGACAGGAGGAAATTCACCCCTCCACTTT,CASSQEVTGGNSPLHF
TRBJ1-3,TRBV5-1,NA,NA,TGCGCCAGCAGCTTGGTACTCGGGGGCCTAGCTGGAAACACCATATATTTT,CASSLVLGGLAGNTIYF
TRBJ1-1,TRBV30,NA,NA,TGTGCCTGGAATCTAGGGCAGCGCACTGAAGCTTTCTTT,CAWNLGQRTEAFF
TRBJ2-5,TRBV4-2,few,TRBD2,TGTGCCAGCAGCCAAGTGATGCGGGGGAGGCGGCAAGAGACCCAGTACTTC,CASSQVMRGRRQETQYF
TRBJ1-6,TRBV6-1,NA,NA,TGTGCCAGCAGTGACCGCGGACCCCACTCCTATAATTCACCCCTCCACTTT,CASSDRGPHSYNSPLHF
TRBJ2-7,TRBV30,few,NA,TGTGCCTGGAGTGTAAATAACGGGGACGAGCAGTACTTC,CAWSVNNGDEQYF
TRBJ1-4,TRBV7-8,once,NA,TGTGCCTCACGAGGGGCTAATGAAAAACTGTTTTTT,CASRGANEKLFF
TRBJ2-7,TRBV5-6,once,TRBD1,TGTGCCAGCAGCGGGACAGCCTACGAGCAGTACTTC,CASSGTAYEQYF
TRBJ2-5,TRBV27,medium-sized,NA,TGTGCCAGCAGCCGCCGGCCACAAGAGACCCAGTACTTC,CASSRRPQETQYF
TRBJ2-7,TRBV6-5,NA,NA,TGTGCCAGCAGTTACAGCGGGCAGGGAAAGGACGAGCAGTACTTC,CASSYSGQGKDEQYF
TRBJ2-7,TRBV30,NA,TRBD2,TGTGCCTGGAACCAGCGGGGGGGCTACTACGAGCAGTACTTC,CAWNQRGGYYEQYF
TRBJ2-7,TRBV29-1,NA,NA,TGCAGCGTTGAGAACCTTCACTACGAGCAGTACTTC,CSVENLHYEQYF
TRBJ1-5,TRBV9,NA,NA,TGTGCCAGCAGCAGAGACCAGGAACAGCCCCAGCATTTT,CASSRDQEQPQHF